The 10 T cell receptor beta chains listed next were all sequenced from one sample in a study of beta chain features in type 1 diabetes. Study-wide results and limits: Shortening of TCRB CDR3s, moderate but significant, appeared in all four CD4+ subsets of Type 1 diabetes patients.

Antigens of these TCRs are unknown. Expressed TCRB transcripts got sequenced, as all isolated RNA was reverse transcribed. Produced via immunoSEQ multiplex PCR; TCRdb's table is partial and in-frame only. The sample has under 300,000 clones, 16% seen once. Sequencing was performed on naive CD4+ T cells from blood. The receptors were gathered from a man aged 25 to 40 with type 1 diabetes.

This clone was seen only a few times. This rearrangement joins TRBV5-1 to TRBJ2-5, with TRBD2 identical over 11 bases. The ends lost 2 bases at V and 5 bases at J; junction bases unmatched: 2. Germline CDR1 SGHRS, CDR2 YFSETQ. This CDR3 is built from 14 residues. The DNA of the CDR3 is TGCGCCAGCAGCTTAACTAGCGGGAGTGAGACCCAGTACTTC. Amino acid sequence: CASSLTSGSETQYF.

This chain uses TRBV14 with TRBJ2-7; D is perhaps TRBD1 (6 bases). The germline V and J ends were trimmed by 2 bases and 4 bases, with 18 bases remaining between them. The CDR3 covers 16 residues. CDR1 and CDR2 (germline): SGHDN, FVKESK. This CDR3 is CASSQIRNSRGYEQYF. CDR3 DNA: TGTGCCAGCAGCCAAATAAGAAACTCGAGGGGGTACGAGCAGTACTTC.

This chain uses TRBV18 with TRBJ2-5; 7 bases fit TRBD1. Germline-derived CDR1 and CDR2 are KGHSH and LQKENI. This CDR3 is built from 15 residues. The V and J ends lost 3 bases and 4 bases, in that order; junction bases with no gene match: 8. CDR3 sequence (DNA): TGTGCCAGCTCACCCCCAGGGGGACAAGGAGAGACCCAGTACTTC. Its protein is CASSPPGGQGETQYF.

V usage is TRBV14 and J usage is TRBJ2-5; no clear D gene. The CDR3 covers 16 residues. Germline V gene lookup returns CDR1 SGHDN and CDR2 FVKESK. V gave up 1 base and J gave up 3 bases, with 15 bases separating them. The CDR3, as DNA: TGTGCCAGCAGCCAAGTATTCCGCTTACGAGAAGAGACCCAGTACTTC. This encodes CASSQVFRLREETQYF.

CDR3 nucleotides: TGTGCCAGCAGATCTGGGGACAGGGGTAACAATGAGCAGTTCTTC. This codes for CASRSGDRGNNEQFF. The chain combines TRBV27 with TRBJ2-1; 10 positions agree with TRBD1. The CDR3 runs to 15 residues. V was pared by 6 bases and J by 5 bases, with 7 bases of the junction left unmatched. Per the germline V gene, CDR1 is MNHEY and CDR2 is SMNVEV (reference sequence).

The gene calls are TRBV6-5 and TRBJ2-5; 14 positions match TRBD2. Germline V gene sequence: CDR1 MNHEY, CDR2 SVGAGI. The CDR3 is made up of 16 amino acids. Trimming took 4 bases from V and 6 from J; bases not matched to a gene: 7. As DNA, the CDR3 is TGTGCCAGCAGTTTCGGGACTAGCGGGAGTAGTAAGACCCAGTACTTC. Amino acid sequence: CASSFGTSGSSKTQYF.

Here the CDR3 reads CASSIARTGGVEQFF. The DNA for the CDR3 is TGTGCCAGTAGTATAGCAAGGACAGGGGGAGTTGAGCAGTTCTTC. The chain is built from TRBV19 and TRBJ2-1; TRBD1 agrees at 10 bases. This CDR3 has 15 amino acids. Trimming cost V 1 base and J 9 bases; bases outside gene matches: 6. Germline CDR1 reads LNHDA; CDR2 reads SQIVND (reference sequence).

The CDR3, as DNA: TGCGCCAGCAGCGAAACCGCGACTAGCGGGAATCAGTTCTTC. It yields the protein CASSETATSGNQFF. The V gene is TRBV5-1, the J gene TRBJ2-1, with 11 nucleotides matching TRBD2. The CDR3 totals 14 residues. The V gene end was trimmed by 4 bases and the J gene end by 13 bases; junction bases not matched to a gene: 10. Looked up from germline, CDR1 is SGHRS and CDR2 is YFSETQ.

This clone has just a few counts. The chain joins TRBV7-9 to TRBJ1-5, with a tentative D call TRBD1 (5 bases). The germline CDR1 and CDR2 sequences are SEHNR and FQNEAQ (reference sequence). The germline V and J ends were trimmed by 4 bases and 1 base, with 8 bases remaining between them. The CDR3 is 14 residues long. The CDR3 DNA sequence: TGTGCCAGCAGCTCGGGACCGAGCAATCAGCCCCAGCATTTT. It translates to CASSSGPSNQPQHF. The variable domain in full, with the rest retrieved from reference TRBV7-9 and TRBJ1-5, is DTGVSQNPRHKITKRGQNVTFRCDPISEHNRLYWYRQTLGQGPEFLTYFQNEAQLEKSRLLSDRFSAERPKGSFSTLEIQRTEQGDSAMYLCASSSGPSNQPQHFGDGTRLSIL.

The chain links TRBV28 to TRBJ2-1; D is ambiguous. CDR1 and CDR2 from the germline V gene are MDHEN and SYDVKM. Trimming pared 2 bases from V and 3 bases from J, leaving 8 bases between. The length of the CDR3 is 14 residues. The CDR3 nucleotides read TGTGCCAGCAGTTTAAGGGATTTCTACAATGAGCAGTTCTTC. Translating it yields CASSLRDFYNEQFF.